The entry below gives a single TCR beta chain sequence along with its context. Unique molecular identifiers featured in how the TCRbeta library was prepared. TCRdb passed the PCR reads through MiXCR, listing each CDR3 protein once. The repertoire holds roughly 500,000 distinct CDR3 sequences, with approximately 30% as singletons. The data derive from a study of T-cell reconstitution after alpha-beta-depleted transplantation in children. Germline V lookup: CDR1 SGHRS, CDR2 YFSETQ. Trimming took off 4 bases at V and 0 bases at J, with 10 bases between the two ends. The CDR3 is 15 amino acids. The genes are TRBV5-1 and TRBJ2-2; tentatively, D is TRBD1 (6 bases). The TCR originated in a human donor who donated a stem cell graft to a child with aplastic anemia. The sample consisted of PBMCs from the stem cell graft donor, taken from the stem cell graft. CDR3 DNA: TGCGCCAGCAGCCAACAGGGACCGAACACCGGGGAGCTGTTTTTT. This codes for CASSQQGPNTGELFF.